The sequence of this T cell receptor beta chain was determined in a study of PD-L1 blockade in urothelial cancer. Time point in this sample: peripheral blood 6 weeks after treatment start. The table came from immunoSEQ multiplex PCR; TCRdb's copy has only in-frame clones and leaves some out. The data contain about 66,000 clones, 88% of them singletons. This clone was detected once. V lost 6 bases, J lost 10 bases, and 18 bases lay in between. The CDR3 runs to 14 residues. Germline V lookup: CDR1 SEHNR, CDR2 FQNEAQ (reference sequence). Here the sequenced sample was PBMCs, taken around atezolizumab (anti-PD-L1) treatment. The sequence derives from a man between 60 and 70 years old with urothelial cancer. The chain is built from TRBV7-9 and TRBJ1-4; a weak D match, TRBD1 (6 bases). The CDR3 spells CASRGQGSYGKLFF. The CDR3 DNA is TGTGCCAGCAGGGGCCAGGGGTCCTACGGAAAACTGTTTTTT.